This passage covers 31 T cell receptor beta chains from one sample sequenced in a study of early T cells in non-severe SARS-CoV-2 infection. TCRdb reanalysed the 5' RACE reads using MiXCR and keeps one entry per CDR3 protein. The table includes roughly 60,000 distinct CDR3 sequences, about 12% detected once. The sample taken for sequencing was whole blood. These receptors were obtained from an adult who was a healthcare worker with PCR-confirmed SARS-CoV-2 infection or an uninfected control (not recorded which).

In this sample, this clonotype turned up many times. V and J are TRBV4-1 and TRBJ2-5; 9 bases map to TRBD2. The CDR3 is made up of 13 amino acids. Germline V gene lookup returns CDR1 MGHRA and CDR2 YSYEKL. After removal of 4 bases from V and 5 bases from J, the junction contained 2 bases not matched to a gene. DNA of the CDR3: TGCGCCAGCAGCCGGCTAGCGGGGGAGACCCAGTACTTC. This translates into CASSRLAGETQYF.

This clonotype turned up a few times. CDR3: CASKGGANTGELFF. CDR3 sequence (DNA): TGTGCCTCAAAAGGTGGGGCGAACACCGGGGAGCTGTTTTTT. The rearrangement uses TRBV10-3 and TRBJ2-2, with no clear D. There are 14 residues in the CDR3. The ends were cut back, 11 bases at V and 0 bases at J, with 13 bases in the middle. Germline loops: CDR1 ENHRY, CDR2 SYGVKD.

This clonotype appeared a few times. CDR3 sequence reads: CASSSGGATDTQYF. The CDR3 coding sequence is TGTGCCAGCAGTTCGGGGGGGGCCACAGATACGCAGTATTTT. V gene TRBV6-2 or TRBV6-3 combines with J gene TRBJ2-3; TRBD2 agrees at 8 bases. CDR3 length: 14 amino acids. The ends lost 4 bases at V and 2 bases at J; junction bases unmatched: 2. Germline values: CDR1 MNHEY, CDR2 SVGEGT.

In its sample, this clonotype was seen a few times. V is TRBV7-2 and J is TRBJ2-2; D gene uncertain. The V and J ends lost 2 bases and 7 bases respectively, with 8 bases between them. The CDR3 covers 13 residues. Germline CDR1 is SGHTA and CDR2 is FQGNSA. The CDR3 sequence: CASSLSGSGELFF. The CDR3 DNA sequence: TGTGCCAGCAGCTTATCCGGTAGCGGGGAGCTGTTTTTT.

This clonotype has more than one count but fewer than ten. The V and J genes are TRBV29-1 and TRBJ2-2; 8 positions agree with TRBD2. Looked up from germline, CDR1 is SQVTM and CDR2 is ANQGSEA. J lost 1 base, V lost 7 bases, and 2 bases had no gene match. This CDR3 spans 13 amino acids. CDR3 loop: CSAGGVNTGELFF. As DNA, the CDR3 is TGCAGCGCGGGAGGGGTGAACACCGGGGAGCTGTTTTTT.

CDR3 protein: CASTWDLAQDTQYF. The CDR3 nucleotides read TGTGCCAGCACATGGGACTTGGCACAGGATACGCAGTATTTT. The V gene is TRBV6-5, the J gene TRBJ2-3, with D maybe TRBD2 (6 bases). V shed 7 bases and J shed 6 bases, with 17 bases lying between them. This CDR3 is built from 14 residues. Germline V gives CDR1 MNHEY, CDR2 SVGAGI.

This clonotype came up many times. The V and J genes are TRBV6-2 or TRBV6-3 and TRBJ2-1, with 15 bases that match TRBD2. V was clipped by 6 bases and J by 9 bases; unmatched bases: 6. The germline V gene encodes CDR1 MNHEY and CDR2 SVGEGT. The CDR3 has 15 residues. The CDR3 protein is CASRTGTSGRLEQFF. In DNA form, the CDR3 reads TGTGCCAGCAGAACCGGGACTAGCGGGAGGCTTGAGCAGTTCTTC.

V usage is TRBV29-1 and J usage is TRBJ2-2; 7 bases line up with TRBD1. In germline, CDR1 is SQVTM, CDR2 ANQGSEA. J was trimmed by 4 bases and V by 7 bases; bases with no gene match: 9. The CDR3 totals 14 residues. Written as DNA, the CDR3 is TGCAGCGCCCAGACAGGGATTAGCACCGGGGAGCTGTTTTTT. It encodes CSAQTGISTGELFF.

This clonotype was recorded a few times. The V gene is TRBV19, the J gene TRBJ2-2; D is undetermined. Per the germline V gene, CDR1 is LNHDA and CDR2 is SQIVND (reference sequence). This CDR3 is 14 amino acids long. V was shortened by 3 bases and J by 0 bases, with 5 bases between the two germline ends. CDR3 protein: CASSIGPNTGELFF. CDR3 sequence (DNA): TGTGCCAGTAGTATTGGTCCGAACACCGGGGAGCTGTTTTTT.

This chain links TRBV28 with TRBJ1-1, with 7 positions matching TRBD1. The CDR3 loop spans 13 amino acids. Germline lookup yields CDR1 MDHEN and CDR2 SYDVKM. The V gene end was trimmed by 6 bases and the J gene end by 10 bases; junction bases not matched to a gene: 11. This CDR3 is CASSPRDRLVAFF. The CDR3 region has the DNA TGTGCCAGCAGCCCCCGGGACAGATTAGTAGCTTTCTTT.

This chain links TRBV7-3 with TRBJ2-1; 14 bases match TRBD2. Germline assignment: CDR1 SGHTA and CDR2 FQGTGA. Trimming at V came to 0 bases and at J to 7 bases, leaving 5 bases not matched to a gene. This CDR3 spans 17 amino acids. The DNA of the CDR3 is TGTGCCAGCAGCTTAACCGGGACTAGCGGGAGTCGGAATGAGCAGTTCTTC. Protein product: CASSLTGTSGSRNEQFF.

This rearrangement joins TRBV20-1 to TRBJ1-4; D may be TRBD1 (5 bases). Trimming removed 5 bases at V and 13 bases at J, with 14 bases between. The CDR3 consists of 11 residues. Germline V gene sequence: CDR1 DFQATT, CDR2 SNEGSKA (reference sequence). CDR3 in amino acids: CSAPWDGTLFF. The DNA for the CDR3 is TGCAGTGCTCCTTGGGACGGAACACTGTTTTTT.

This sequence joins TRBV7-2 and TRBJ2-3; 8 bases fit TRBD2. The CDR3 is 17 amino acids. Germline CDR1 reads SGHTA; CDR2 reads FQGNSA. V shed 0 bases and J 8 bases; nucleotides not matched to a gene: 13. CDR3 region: CASSLARAGGPVGTQYF. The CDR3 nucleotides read TGTGCCAGCAGCTTAGCGCGGGCGGGGGGCCCGGTAGGTACGCAGTATTTT.

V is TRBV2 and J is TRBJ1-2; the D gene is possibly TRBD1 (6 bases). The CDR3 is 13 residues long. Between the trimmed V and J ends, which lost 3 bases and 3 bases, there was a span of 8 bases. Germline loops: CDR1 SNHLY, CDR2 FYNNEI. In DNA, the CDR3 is TGTGCCAGCAGTGAGGGGGCAGACTATGGCTACACCTTC. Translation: CASSEGADYGYTF.

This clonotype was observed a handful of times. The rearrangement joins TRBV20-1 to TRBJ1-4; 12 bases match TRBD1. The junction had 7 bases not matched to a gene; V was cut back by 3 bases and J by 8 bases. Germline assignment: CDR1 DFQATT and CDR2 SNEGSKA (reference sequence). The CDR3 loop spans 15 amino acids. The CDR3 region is CSARLPGTGGEKLFF. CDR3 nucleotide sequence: TGCAGTGCTAGGCTCCCCGGGACAGGGGGCGAAAAACTGTTTTTT.

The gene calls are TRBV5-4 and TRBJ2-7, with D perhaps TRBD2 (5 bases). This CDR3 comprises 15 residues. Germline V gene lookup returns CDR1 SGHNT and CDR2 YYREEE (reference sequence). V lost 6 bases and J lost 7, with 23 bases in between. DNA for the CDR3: TGTGCCAGCACTACCGGAGGTGGAGCAGGCCGGGAGCAGTACTTC. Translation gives CASTTGGGAGREQYF. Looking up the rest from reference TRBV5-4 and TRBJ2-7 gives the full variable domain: ETGVTQSPTHLIKTRGQQVTLRCSSQSGHNTVSWYQQALGQGPQFIFQYYREEENGRGNFPPRFSGLQFPNYSSELNVNALELDDSALYLCASTTGGGAGREQYFGPGTRLTVT.

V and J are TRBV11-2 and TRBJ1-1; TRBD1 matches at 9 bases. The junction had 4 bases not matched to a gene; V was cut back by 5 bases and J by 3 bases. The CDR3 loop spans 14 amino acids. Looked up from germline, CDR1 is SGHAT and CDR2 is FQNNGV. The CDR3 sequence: CASSLDRGYTEAFF. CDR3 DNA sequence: TGTGCCAGCAGCCTGGACAGGGGATACACTGAAGCTTTCTTT.

CDR3 DNA sequence: TGTGCCACCAGTAAAAGTGGAGGAAACAATGAGCAGTTCTTC. Translating it yields CATSKSGGNNEQFF. The chain uses TRBV24-1 and TRBJ2-1; possibly TRBD2 for D (5 bases). Germline V gene sequence: CDR1 KGHDR, CDR2 SFDVKD. The CDR3 runs 14 residues. The germline V and J ends were trimmed by 6 bases and 5 bases, with 13 bases remaining between them.

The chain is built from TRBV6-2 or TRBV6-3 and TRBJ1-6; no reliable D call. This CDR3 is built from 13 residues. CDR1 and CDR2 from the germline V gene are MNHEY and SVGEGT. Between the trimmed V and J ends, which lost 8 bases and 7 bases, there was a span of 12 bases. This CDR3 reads CASGELGNSPLHF. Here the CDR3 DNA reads TGTGCCAGCGGAGAACTGGGGAATTCACCCCTCCACTTT.

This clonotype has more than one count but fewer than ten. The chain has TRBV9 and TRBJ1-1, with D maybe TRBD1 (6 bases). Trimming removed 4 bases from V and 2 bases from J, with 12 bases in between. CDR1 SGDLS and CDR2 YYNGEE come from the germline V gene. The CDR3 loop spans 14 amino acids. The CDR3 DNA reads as TGTGCCAGCAGCCCCCGGACAGCCAACACTGAAGCTTTCTTT. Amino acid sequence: CASSPRTANTEAFF.

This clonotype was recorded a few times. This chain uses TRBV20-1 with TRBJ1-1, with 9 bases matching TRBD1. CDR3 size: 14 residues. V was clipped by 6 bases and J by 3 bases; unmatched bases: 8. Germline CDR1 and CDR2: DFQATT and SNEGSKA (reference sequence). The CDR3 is CSAALQGAYTEAFF. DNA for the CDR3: TGCAGTGCAGCTTTACAGGGGGCATACACTGAAGCTTTCTTT.

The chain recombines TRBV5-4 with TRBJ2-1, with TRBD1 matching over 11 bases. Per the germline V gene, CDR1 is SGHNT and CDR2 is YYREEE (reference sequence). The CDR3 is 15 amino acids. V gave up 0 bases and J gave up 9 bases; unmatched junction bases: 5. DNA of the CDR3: TGTGCCAGCAGCTTGGCCTGGACAGGGGGCGGTGAGCAGTTCTTC. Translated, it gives CASSLAWTGGGEQFF.

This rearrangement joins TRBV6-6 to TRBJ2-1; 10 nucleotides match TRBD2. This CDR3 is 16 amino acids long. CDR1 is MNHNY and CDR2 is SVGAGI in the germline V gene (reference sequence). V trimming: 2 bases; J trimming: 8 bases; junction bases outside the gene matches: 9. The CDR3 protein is CASSYGLPSGGYEQFF. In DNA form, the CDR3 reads TGTGCCAGCAGTTACGGGTTACCTAGCGGGGGCTATGAGCAGTTCTTC.

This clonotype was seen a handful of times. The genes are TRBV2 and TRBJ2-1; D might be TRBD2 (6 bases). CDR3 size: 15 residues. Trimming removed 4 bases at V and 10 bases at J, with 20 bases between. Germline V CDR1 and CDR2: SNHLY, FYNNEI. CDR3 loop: CASSGEVVLRGEQFF. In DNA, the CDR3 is TGTGCCAGCAGTGGGGAGGTGGTCCTTCGGGGGGAGCAGTTCTTC.

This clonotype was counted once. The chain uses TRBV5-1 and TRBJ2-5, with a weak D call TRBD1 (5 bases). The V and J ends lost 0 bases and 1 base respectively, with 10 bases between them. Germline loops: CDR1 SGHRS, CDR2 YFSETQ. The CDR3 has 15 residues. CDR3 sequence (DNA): TGCGCCAGCAGCTTGGTAGGGGCCATCCAAGAGACCCAGTACTTC. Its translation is CASSLVGAIQETQYF.

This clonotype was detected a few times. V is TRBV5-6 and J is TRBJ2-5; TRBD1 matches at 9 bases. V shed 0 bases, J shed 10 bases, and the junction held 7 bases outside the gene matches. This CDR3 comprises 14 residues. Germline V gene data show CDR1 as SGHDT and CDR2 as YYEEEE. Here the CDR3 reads CASSLESDRGVQYF. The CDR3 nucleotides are TGTGCCAGCAGCTTGGAGTCGGACAGGGGTGTCCAGTACTTC.

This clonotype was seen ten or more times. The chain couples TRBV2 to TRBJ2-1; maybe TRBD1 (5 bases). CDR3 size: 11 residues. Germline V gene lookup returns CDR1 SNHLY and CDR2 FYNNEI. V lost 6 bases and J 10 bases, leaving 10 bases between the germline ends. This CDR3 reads CASRGVREQFF. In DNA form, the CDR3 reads TGTGCCAGCAGAGGGGTGCGGGAGCAGTTCTTC.

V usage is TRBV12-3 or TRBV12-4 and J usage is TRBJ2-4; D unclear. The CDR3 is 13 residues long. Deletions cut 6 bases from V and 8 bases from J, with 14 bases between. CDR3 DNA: TGTGCCAGCAGCCCTGACATTTGGGACATTCAGTACTTC. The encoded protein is CASSPDIWDIQYF.

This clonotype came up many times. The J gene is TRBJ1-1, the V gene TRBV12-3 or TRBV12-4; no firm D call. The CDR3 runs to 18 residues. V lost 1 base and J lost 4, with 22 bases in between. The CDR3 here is CASSLGGFRRISSTEAFF. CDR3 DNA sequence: TGTGCCAGCAGTTTAGGGGGTTTTCGCAGGATCTCGAGCACTGAAGCTTTCTTT.

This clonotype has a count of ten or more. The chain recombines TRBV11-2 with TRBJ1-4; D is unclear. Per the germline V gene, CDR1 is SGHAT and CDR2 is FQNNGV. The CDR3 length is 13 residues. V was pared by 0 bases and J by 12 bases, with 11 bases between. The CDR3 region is CASSLEEVGELFF. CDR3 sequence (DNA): TGTGCCAGCAGCTTAGAGGAAGTGGGAGAACTGTTTTTT.

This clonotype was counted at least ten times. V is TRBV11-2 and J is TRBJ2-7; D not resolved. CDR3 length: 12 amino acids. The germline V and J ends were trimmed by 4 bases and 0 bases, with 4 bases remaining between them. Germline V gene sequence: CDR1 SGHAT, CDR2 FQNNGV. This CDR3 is CASSSLSYEQYF. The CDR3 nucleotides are TGTGCCAGCAGCTCGCTCTCCTACGAGCAGTACTTC.